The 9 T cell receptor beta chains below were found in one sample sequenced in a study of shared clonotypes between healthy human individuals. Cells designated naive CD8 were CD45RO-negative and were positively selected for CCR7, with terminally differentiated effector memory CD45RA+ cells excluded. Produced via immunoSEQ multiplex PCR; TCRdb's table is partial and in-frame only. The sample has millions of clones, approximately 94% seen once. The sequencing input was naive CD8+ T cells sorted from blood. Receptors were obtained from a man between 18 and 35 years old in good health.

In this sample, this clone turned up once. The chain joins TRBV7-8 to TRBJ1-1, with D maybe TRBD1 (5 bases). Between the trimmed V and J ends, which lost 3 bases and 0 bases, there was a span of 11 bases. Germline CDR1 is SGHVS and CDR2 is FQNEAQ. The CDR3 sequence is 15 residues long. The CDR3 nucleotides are TGTGCCAGCAGCTTCGGGGCAGATCTGAACACTGAAGCTTTCTTT. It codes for CASSFGADLNTEAFF.

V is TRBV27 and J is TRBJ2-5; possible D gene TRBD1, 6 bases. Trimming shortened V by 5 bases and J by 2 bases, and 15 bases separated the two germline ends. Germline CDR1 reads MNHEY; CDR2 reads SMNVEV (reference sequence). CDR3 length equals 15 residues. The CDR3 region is CASSTTARGQETQYF. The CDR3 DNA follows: TGTGCCAGCAGTACCACCGCTAGGGGGCAAGAGACCCAGTACTTC.

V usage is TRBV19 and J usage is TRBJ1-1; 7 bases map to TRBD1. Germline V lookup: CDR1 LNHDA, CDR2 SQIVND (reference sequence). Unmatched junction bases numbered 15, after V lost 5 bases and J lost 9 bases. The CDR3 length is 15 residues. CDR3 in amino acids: CASSSPDRVRDKAFF. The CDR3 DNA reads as TGTGCCAGTAGTTCGCCCGACAGGGTTCGTGACAAAGCTTTCTTT.

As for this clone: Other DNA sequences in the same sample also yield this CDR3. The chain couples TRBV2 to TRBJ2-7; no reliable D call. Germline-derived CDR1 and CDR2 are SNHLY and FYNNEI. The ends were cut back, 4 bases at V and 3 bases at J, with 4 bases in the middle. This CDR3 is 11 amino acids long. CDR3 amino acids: CASSGFYEQYF. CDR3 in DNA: TGTGCCAGCAGTGGTTTCTACGAGCAGTACTTC.

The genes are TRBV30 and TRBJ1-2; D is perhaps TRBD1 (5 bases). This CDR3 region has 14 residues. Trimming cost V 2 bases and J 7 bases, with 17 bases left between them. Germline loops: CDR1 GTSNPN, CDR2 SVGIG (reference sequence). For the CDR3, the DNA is TGTGCCTGGAGTTCGGGGCAGGAGGGATCTGGCTACACCTTC. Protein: CAWSSGQEGSGYTF.

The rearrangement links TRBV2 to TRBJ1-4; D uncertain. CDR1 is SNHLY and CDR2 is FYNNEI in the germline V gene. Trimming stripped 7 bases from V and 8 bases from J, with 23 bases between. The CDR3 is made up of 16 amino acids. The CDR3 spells CASIPFTGPVDEKLFF. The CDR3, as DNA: TGTGCCAGCATCCCCTTCACGGGCCCGGTAGACGAAAAACTGTTTTTT.

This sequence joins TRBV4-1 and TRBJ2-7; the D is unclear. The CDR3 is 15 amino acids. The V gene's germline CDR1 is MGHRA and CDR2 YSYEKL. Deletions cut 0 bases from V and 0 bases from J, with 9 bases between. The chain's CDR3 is CASSQEKALSYEQYF. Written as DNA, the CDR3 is TGCGCCAGCAGCCAAGAGAAGGCCCTCTCCTACGAGCAGTACTTC.

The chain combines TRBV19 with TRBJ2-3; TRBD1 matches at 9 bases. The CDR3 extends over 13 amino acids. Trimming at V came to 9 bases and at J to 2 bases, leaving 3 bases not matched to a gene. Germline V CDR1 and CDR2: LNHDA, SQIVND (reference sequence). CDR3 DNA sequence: TGTGCCAGCCGGGACAGGGACACAGATACGCAGTATTTT. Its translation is CASRDRDTDTQYF.

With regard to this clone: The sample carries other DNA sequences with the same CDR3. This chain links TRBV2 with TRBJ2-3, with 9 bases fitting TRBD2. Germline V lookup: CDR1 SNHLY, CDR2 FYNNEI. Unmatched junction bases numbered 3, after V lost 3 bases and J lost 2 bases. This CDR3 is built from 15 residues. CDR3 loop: CASSEGLAATDTQYF. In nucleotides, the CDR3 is TGTGCCAGCAGTGAGGGACTAGCAGCCACAGATACGCAGTATTTT.